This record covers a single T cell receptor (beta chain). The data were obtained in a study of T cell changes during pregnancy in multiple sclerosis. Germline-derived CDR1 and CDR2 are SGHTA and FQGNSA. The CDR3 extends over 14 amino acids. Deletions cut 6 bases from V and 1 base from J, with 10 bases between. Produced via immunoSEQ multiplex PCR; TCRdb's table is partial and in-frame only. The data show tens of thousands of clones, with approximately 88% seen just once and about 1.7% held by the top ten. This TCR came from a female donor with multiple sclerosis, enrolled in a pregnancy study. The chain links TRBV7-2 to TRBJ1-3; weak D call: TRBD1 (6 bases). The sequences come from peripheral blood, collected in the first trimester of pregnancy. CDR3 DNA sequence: TGTGCCAGCAGGAAGGGGGGGTCTGGAAACACCATATATTTT. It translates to CASRKGGSGNTIYF.